This T cell receptor beta chain is drawn from a study of glioma-infiltrating T cells. Using RNA template, CDR3s of TCR alpha and beta were amplified with iRepertoire arm-PCR. One entry per CDR3 protein, called by TCRdb with MiXCR from the multiplex PCR reads. The profile shows roughly 120,000 distinct CDR3 sequences, roughly 24% of them singletons. This clonotype was found a few times. Trimming took 0 bases from V and 7 from J; bases not matched to a gene: 6. Germline values: CDR1 LGHNA, CDR2 YSLEER. This CDR3 spans 15 amino acids. What was sequenced was glioma tissue, nonneoplastic brain tissue, or PBMCs (not recorded which). The sequence derives from a human donor with low-grade glioma or glioblastoma, undergoing nonglioma brain surgery, or in good health (not recorded which). The chain has TRBV4-3 and TRBJ2-7; 10 nucleotides line up with TRBD1. CDR3 DNA sequence: TGCGCCAGCAGCCAAGATAGGGGACAGGGGAATGAGCAGTACTTC. Protein: CASSQDRGQGNEQYF.